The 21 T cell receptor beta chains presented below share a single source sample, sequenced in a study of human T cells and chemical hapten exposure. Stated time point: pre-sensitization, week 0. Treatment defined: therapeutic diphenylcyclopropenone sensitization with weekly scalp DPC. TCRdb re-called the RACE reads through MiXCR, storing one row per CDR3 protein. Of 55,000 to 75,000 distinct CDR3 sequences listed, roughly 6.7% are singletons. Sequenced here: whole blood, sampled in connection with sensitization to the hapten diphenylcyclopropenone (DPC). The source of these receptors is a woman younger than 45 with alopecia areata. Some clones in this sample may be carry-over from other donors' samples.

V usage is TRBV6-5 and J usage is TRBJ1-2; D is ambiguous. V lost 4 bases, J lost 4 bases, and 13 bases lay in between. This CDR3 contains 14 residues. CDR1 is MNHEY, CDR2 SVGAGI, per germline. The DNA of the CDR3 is TGTGCCAGCAGTTCCGCGATGAGGGCCTATGGCTACACCTTC. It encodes CASSSAMRAYGYTF.

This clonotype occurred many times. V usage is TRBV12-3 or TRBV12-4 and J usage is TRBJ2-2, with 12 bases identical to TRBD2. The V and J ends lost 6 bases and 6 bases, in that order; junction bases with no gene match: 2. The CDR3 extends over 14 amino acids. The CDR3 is CASSRTSGAGELFF. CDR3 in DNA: TGTGCCAGCAGCCGGACTAGCGGGGCCGGGGAGCTGTTTTTT.

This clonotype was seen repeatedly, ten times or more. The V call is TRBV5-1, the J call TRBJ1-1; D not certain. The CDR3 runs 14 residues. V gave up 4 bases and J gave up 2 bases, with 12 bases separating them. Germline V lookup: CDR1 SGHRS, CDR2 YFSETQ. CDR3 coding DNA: TGCGCCAGCAGCCCCCCGGCCGTCAACACTGAAGCTTTCTTT. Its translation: CASSPPAVNTEAFF.

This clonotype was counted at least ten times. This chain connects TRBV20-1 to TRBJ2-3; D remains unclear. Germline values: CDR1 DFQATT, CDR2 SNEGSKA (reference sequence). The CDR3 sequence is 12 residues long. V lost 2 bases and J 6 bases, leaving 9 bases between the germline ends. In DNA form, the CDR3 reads TGCAGTGCTAGATTAACAGTGGATACGCAGTATTTT. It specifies CSARLTVDTQYF.

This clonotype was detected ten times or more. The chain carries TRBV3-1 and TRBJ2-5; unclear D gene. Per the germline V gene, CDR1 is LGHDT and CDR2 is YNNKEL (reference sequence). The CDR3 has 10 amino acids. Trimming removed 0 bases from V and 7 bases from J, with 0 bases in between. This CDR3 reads CASSQETQYF. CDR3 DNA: TGTGCCAGCAGCCAAGAGACCCAGTACTTC.

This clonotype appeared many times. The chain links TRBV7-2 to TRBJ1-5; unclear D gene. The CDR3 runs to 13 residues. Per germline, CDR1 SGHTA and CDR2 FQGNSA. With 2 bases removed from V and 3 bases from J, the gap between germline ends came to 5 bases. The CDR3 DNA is TGTGCCAGCAGCTTAAACTACAATCAGCCCCAGCATTTT. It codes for CASSLNYNQPQHF.

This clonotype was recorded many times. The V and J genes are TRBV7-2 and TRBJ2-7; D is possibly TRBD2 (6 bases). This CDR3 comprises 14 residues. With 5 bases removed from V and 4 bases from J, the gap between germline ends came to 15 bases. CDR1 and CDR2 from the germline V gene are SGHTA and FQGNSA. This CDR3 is CASSLSGPGYEQYF. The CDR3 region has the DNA TGTGCCAGCAGCCTCAGCGGGCCTGGATACGAGCAGTACTTC.

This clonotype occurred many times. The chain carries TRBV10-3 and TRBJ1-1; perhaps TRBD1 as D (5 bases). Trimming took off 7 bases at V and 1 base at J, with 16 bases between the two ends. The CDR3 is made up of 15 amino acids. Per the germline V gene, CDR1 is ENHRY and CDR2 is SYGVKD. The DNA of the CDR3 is TGTGCCATCACCAGGGAGGGTTCACGGAACACTGAAGCTTTCTTT. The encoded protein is CAITREGSRNTEAFF.

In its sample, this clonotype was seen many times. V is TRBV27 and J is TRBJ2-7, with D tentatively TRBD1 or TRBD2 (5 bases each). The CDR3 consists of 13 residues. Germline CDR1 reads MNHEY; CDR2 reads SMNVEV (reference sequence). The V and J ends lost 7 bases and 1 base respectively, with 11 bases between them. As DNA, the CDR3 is TGTGCCAGCACGCCGGGACCGTCCTACGAGCAGTACTTC. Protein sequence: CASTPGPSYEQYF.

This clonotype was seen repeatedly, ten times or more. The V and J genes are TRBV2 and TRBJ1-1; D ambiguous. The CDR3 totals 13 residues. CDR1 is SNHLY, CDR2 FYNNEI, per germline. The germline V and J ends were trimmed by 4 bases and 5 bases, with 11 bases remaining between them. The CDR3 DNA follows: TGTGCCAGCAGTGGCGGCAGTCTGACTGAAGCTTTCTTT. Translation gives CASSGGSLTEAFF.

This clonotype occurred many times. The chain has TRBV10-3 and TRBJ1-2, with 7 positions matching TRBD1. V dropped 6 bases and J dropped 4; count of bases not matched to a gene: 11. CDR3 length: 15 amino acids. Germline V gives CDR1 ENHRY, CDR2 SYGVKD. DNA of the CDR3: TGTGCCATCAGAGATACCGACAGGGCCACCTATGGCTACACCTTC. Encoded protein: CAIRDTDRATYGYTF.

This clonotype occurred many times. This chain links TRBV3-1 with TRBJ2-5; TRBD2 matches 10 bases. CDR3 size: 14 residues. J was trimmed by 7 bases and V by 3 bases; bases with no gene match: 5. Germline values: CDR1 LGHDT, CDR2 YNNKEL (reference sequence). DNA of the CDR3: TGTGCCAGCAGCCAGATAGCGGGGGGTGGGACCCAGTACTTC. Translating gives CASSQIAGGGTQYF.

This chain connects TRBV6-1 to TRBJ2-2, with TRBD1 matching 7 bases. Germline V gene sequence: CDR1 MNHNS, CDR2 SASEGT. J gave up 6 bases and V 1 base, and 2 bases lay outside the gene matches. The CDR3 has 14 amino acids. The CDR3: CASSEGTGAGELFF. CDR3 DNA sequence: TGTGCCAGCAGTGAAGGAACAGGGGCCGGGGAGCTGTTTTTT.

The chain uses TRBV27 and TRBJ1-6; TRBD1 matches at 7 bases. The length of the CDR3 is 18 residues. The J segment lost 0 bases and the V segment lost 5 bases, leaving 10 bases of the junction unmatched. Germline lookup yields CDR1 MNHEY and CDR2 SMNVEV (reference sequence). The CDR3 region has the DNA TGTGCCAGCAGTCCTTCTTACAGGGGAAGCTCCTATAATTCACCCCTCCACTTT. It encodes CASSPSYRGSSYNSPLHF.

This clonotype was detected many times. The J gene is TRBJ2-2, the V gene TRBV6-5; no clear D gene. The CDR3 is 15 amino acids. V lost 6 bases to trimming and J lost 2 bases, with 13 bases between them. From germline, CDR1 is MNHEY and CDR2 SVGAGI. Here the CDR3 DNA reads TGTGCCAGCAGCCCCTTTAACACCAACACCGGGGAGCTGTTTTTT. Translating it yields CASSPFNTNTGELFF.

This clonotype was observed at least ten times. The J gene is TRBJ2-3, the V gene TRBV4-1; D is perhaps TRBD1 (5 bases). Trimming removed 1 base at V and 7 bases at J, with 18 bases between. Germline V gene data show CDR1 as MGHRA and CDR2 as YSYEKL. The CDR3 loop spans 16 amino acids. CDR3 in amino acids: CASSQVGQGQGHTQYF. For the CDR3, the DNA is TGCGCCAGCAGCCAAGTTGGGCAGGGCCAGGGCCATACGCAGTATTTT.

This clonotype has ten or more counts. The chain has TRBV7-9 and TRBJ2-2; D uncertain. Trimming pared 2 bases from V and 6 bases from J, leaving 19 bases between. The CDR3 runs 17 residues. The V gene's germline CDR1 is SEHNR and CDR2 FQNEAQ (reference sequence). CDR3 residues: CASSLTSSERKAGELFF. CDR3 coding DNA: TGTGCCAGCAGCTTAACCTCCTCGGAGCGTAAGGCCGGGGAGCTGTTTTTT.

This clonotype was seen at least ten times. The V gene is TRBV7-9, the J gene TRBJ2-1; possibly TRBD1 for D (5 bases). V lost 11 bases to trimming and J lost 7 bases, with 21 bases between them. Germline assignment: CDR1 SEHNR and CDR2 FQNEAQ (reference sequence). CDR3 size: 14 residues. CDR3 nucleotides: TGTGCCTGTCCCAGGGCTCCCAGCTGGAATGAGCAGTTCTTC. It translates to CACPRAPSWNEQFF. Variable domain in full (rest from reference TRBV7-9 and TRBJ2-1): DTGVSQNPRHKITKRGQNVTFRCDPISEHNRLYWYRQTLGQGPEFLTYFQNEAQLEKSRLLSDRFSAERPKGSFSTLEIQRTEQGDSAMYLCACPRAPSWNEQFFGPGTRLTVL.

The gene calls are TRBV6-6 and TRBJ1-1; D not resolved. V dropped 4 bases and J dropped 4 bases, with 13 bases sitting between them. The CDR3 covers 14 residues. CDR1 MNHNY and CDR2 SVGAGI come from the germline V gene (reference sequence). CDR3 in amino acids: CASSSPGGGTEAFF. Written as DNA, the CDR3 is TGTGCCAGCAGTTCCCCGGGAGGAGGCACTGAAGCTTTCTTT.

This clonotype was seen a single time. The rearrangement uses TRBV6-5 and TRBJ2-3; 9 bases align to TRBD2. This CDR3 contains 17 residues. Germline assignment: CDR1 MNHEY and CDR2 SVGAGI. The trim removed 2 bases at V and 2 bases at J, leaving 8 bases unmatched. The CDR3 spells CASSYILAGSPTDTQYF. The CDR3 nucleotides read TGTGCCAGCAGTTACATCCTAGCGGGATCCCCCACAGATACGCAGTATTTT.

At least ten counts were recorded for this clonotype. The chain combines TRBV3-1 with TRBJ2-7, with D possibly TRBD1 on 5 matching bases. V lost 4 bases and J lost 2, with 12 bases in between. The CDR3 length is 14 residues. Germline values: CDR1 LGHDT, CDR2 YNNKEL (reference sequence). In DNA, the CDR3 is TGTGCCAGCAGCCCCCCCGCAGGGCCCTACGAGCAGTACTTC. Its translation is CASSPPAGPYEQYF.